These T cell receptor beta chains were read from a single sample in a study of T cells in Graves' hyperthyroidism and ophthalmopathy. TCRdb itself ran the multiplex PCR reads through MiXCR, one entry per CDR3 protein. The sample includes roughly 57,000 distinct CDR3 sequences, roughly 50% of them seen just once. Specimen: blood. The receptors originated from a woman aged 60-75 years with Graves' ophthalmopathy. CDR3s include the opening cysteine and the closing phenylalanine or tryptophan. D genes are given only for firm matches. Size tells how often a clone was seen (once, few, many) or the class of an expanded clone, and some rows leave it out.

V gene: TRBV13
D gene: TRBD1
J gene: TRBJ1-4
clone size: .
CDR3 DNA: TGTGCCAGCAGCTGGACAGGGTGGGAACTGGGTGAAAAACTGTTTTTT
CDR3 protein: CASSWTGWELGEKLFF

V gene: TRBV2
D gene: .
J gene: TRBJ2-7
clone size: .
CDR3 DNA: TGTGCCAGCGGATTGCAGGATCTGTACTTC
CDR3 protein: CASGLQDLYF

V gene: TRBV6-1
D gene: .
J gene: TRBJ2-1
clone size: .
CDR3 DNA: TGTGCCAGCAGTGAAGGCCGAACGGTGAACAATGAGCAGTTCTTC
CDR3 protein: CASSEGRTVNNEQFF

V gene: TRBV27
D gene: TRBD2
J gene: TRBJ2-2
clone size: .
CDR3 DNA: TGTGCCAGCAGTTTATTAGCCCTAGCGGGGGGGGGCACCGGGGAGCTGTTTTTT
CDR3 protein: CASSLLALAGGGTGELFF

V gene: TRBV5-1
D gene: .
J gene: TRBJ1-5
clone size: .
CDR3 DNA: TGCGCCAGCAGCTTCTCGGGCCAGCGGCCCCAGCATTTT
CDR3 protein: CASSFSGQRPQHF

V gene: TRBV2
D gene: .
J gene: TRBJ2-1
clone size: .
CDR3 DNA: TGTGCCAGCAGTCTTTGGACCCAGATTGTTTACAATGAGCAGTTCTTC
CDR3 protein: CASSLWTQIVYNEQFF

V gene: TRBV7-6
D gene: TRBD1
J gene: TRBJ2-5
clone size: .
CDR3 DNA: TGTGCCAGCACTCAATCGGAAAGGGGACAGCAAGAGACCCAGTACTTC
CDR3 protein: CASTQSERGQQETQYF

V gene: TRBV9
D gene: .
J gene: TRBJ2-7
clone size: once
CDR3 DNA: TGTGCCAGCAGCCAGGCGGATCCCTCCTACGAGCAGTACTTC
CDR3 protein: CASSQADPSYEQYF

V gene: TRBV4-2
D gene: .
J gene: TRBJ2-7
clone size: many
CDR3 DNA: TGTGCCAGCAGCCCACAGGACAGTCGTGGCGAGCAGTACTTC
CDR3 protein: CASSPQDSRGEQYF

V gene: TRBV29-1
D gene: TRBD2
J gene: TRBJ2-4
clone size: many
CDR3 DNA: TGCAGCGTTGTCACTAGGGGACTAGCGGGAGTCAAAAACATTCAGTACTTC
CDR3 protein: CSVVTRGLAGVKNIQYF

V gene: TRBV7-9
D gene: .
J gene: TRBJ1-5
clone size: many
CDR3 DNA: TGTGCCAGCAGCTTAGGCCCAGGGTTCAATCAGCCCCAGCATTTT
CDR3 protein: CASSLGPGFNQPQHF